This T cell receptor beta chain was sequenced during a study of T cell repertoires in cytomegalovirus infection. Across the study: CMV infection plus the matching HLA type was flagged by public TCR beta signatures.

This clonotype was seen at least ten times. Its specificity is not known. V was cut by 8 bases and J by 3 bases, with 8 bases left in between. Germline V CDR1 and CDR2: MDHEN, SYDVKM. This CDR3 is built from 12 residues. TCRdb independently ran MiXCR on the reads; one entry per CDR3 protein. The sample yields about 320,000 distinct CDR3 sequences, over 7.5% seen once. General study points: Across the ex vivo response, the dominant clonotypes were HLA-C-restricted CMV-specific TCR beta clonotypes. Of the TCR beta families, the public ones yielded a cumulative frequency that identified carriers of CMV plus the relevant HLA.

J is TRBJ1-5 and V is TRBV28; TRBD1 might be the D (5 bases). Sequencing used PBMCs. The TCR sequence derives from a human donor in good health (CMV status not recorded). Some clones in this sample may be carry-over from other donors' samples. The CDR3 here is CASEGFNQPQHF. The CDR3 DNA is TGTGCCAGCGAGGGGTTCAATCAGCCCCAGCATTTT.